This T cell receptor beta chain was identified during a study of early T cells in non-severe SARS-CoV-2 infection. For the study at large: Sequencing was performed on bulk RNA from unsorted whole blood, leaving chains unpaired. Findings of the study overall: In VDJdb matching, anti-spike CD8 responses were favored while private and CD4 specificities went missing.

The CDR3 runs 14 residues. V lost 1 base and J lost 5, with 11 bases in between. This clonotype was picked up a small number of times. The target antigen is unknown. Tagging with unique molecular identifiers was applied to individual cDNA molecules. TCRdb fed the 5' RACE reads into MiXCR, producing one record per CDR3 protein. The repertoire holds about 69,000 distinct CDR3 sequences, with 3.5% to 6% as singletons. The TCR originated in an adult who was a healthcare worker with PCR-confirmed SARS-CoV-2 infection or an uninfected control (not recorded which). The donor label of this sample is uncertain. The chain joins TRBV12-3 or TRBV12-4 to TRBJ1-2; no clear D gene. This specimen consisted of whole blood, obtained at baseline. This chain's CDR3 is CASSLGGPSYGYTF. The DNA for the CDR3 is TGTGCCAGCAGTTTAGGCGGGCCCTCATATGGCTACACCTTC.